This TCR beta chain was identified during a study of early T cells in non-severe SARS-CoV-2 infection. Trimming stripped 5 bases from V and 2 bases from J, with 16 bases between. Germline CDR1 SGHAT, CDR2 FQDESV (reference sequence). CDR3 length equals 15 residues. This clonotype was counted a few times. TCRdb independently ran MiXCR on the 5' RACE reads; one entry per CDR3 protein. Among tens of thousands of distinct CDR3 sequences, under 15% were seen once, and the ten largest hold about 8%. The source material was whole blood. The sequence derives from an adult who was a healthcare worker with PCR-confirmed SARS-CoV-2 infection or an uninfected control (not recorded which). The chain recombines TRBV11-1 with TRBJ2-7; possible D gene TRBD2, 7 bases. CDR3 nucleotide sequence: TGTGCCAGCAGCCCAAGGACTAGGGGGACCTACGAGCAGTACTTC. Amino acid sequence: CASSPRTRGTYEQYF.